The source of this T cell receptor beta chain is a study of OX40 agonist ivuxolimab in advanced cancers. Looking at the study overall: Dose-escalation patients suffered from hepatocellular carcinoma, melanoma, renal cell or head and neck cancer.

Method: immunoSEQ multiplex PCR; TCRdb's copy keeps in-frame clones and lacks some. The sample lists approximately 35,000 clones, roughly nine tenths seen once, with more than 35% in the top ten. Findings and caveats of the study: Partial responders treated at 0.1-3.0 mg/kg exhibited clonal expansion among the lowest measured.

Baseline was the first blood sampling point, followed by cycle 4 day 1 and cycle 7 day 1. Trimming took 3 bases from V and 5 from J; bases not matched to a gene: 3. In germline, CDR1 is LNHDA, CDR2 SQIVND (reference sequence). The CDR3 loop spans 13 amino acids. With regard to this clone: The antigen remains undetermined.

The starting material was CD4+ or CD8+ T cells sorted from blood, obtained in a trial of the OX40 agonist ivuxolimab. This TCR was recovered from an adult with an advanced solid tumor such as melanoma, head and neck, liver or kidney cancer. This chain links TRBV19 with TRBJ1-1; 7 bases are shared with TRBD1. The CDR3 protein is CASSMTGRTEAFF. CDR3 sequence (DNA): TGTGCCAGTAGTATGACAGGGAGGACTGAAGCTTTCTTT.